Below, 26 T cell receptor beta chains from the same sample are listed, as sequenced in a study of glioma-infiltrating T cells. TCR alpha and beta CDR3 regions were amplified from RNA using iRepertoire nested multiplex PCR. Using its own MiXCR run on the multiplex PCR reads, TCRdb lists one record per CDR3 protein. The sample consists of about 210,000 distinct CDR3 sequences, approximately 30% of them appearing once. What was sequenced was glioma tissue, nonneoplastic brain tissue, or PBMCs (not recorded which). The receptors here all came from a human donor with low-grade glioma or glioblastoma, undergoing nonglioma brain surgery, or in good health (not recorded which).

The chain recombines TRBV11-2 with TRBJ1-2; D not certain. CDR1 is SGHAT, CDR2 FQNNGV, per germline. V lost 6 bases to trimming and J lost 6 bases, with 14 bases between them. The CDR3 has 13 residues. The CDR3 spells CASSSGRFNGYTF. The CDR3 bases are TGTGCCAGCAGTTCGGGGAGGTTTAATGGCTACACCTTC.

This clonotype was counted between two and nine times. The chain employs TRBV5-4 and TRBJ1-1; D may be TRBD1 (5 bases). With 5 bases removed from V and 12 bases from J, the gap between germline ends came to 23 bases. This CDR3 region has 14 residues. The germline CDR1 and CDR2 sequences are SGHNT and YYREEE (reference sequence). In DNA, the CDR3 is TGTGCCAGCAGACTGGATTCAGGGCCCGGCGAATCTTTCTTT. This encodes CASRLDSGPGESFF.

As for this clonotype: Germline is not matched at one junction end, which may reflect a read error. The chain uses TRBV6-5 and TRBJ2-7; D perhaps matches TRBD1 (5 bases). From germline, CDR1 is MNHEY and CDR2 SVGAGI. The CDR3 covers 15 residues. The CDR3 sequence: CASSYFRGDAYKQYF. The CDR3 DNA reads TGTGCCAGCAGTTACTTTAGGGGCGATGCCTACAAGCAGTACTTC.

The rearrangement links TRBV11-3 to TRBJ2-2, with unresolved D. The length of the CDR3 is 13 residues. CDR1 SGHNT and CDR2 YENEEA come from the germline V gene. The ends were cut back, 5 bases at V and 6 bases at J, with 10 bases in the middle. CDR3 in amino acids: CASSPPRSGELFF. The CDR3, as DNA: TGTGCCAGCAGCCCCCCCCGGTCCGGGGAGCTGTTTTTT.

The table lists this clonotype with a count of one. This may come from a read error, since a much larger clone is one base off. The CDR3 does not end in the conserved phenylalanine or tryptophan, so this is likely a read error. CDR3 in DNA: TGCAGTGCTCCCTATGCCGGGACAGGAAAATCCGAGCAGTACTAC. It specifies CSAPYAGTGKSEQYY. The chain has TRBV20-1 and TRBJ2-7; TRBD1 matches at 8 bases. Looked up from germline, CDR1 is DFQATT and CDR2 is SNEGSKA (reference sequence). After removal of 5 bases from V and 6 bases from J, the junction contained 15 bases not matched to a gene. The CDR3 spans 15 residues.

This clonotype has ten or more counts. This sequence joins TRBV28 and TRBJ2-3; TRBD2 aligns across 11 bases. Germline V gene sequence: CDR1 MDHEN, CDR2 SYDVKM. The CDR3 length is 14 residues. V lost 7 bases and J lost 4; bases outside the gene matches: 4. CDR3 sequence (DNA): TGTGCCAGCATAGCGGGAGGGCCCGCAGATACGCAGTATTTT. As protein: CASIAGGPADTQYF.

The chain joins TRBV6-2 or TRBV6-3 to TRBJ2-5; D uncertain. The V gene's germline CDR1 is MNHEY and CDR2 SVGEGT. V was trimmed by 8 bases and J by 2 bases, leaving 12 bases between them. The CDR3 totals 13 residues. CDR3 nucleotides: TGTGCCAGCGGAGAACGGAAACAAGAGACCCAGTACTTC. Translating gives CASGERKQETQYF.

This clonotype was recorded at least ten times. The rearrangement uses TRBV6-1 and TRBJ2-5, with D perhaps matching TRBD1 (5 bases). The CDR3 length is 15 residues. Trimming removed 8 bases from V and 0 bases from J, with 16 bases in between. Germline lookup yields CDR1 MNHNS and CDR2 SASEGT. As DNA, the CDR3 is TGTGCCAGCCTTAAGGGGTATGGGTACCAAGAGACCCAGTACTTC. Protein product: CASLKGYGYQETQYF.

V usage is TRBV7-9 and J usage is TRBJ2-1; D is unclear. Germline assignment: CDR1 SEHNR and CDR2 FQNEAQ (reference sequence). Trimming removed 1 base from V and 5 bases from J, with 9 bases in between. The CDR3 extends over 14 amino acids. The CDR3 loop reads CASSLVPGNNEQFF. The CDR3 DNA sequence: TGTGCCAGCAGCTTAGTCCCAGGAAACAATGAGCAGTTCTTC.

Notes on this clonotype: Mismatch with germline at one junction end may stem from a read error. V usage is TRBV6-1 and J usage is TRBJ2-1, with D possibly TRBD2 on 5 matching bases. This CDR3 spans 11 amino acids. Germline CDR1 MNHNS, CDR2 SASEGT. DNA of the CDR3: TGTGCCAGCAGTTTAGAGGGCCCTCTGTCATTC. Protein: CASSLEGPLSF.

The rearrangement links TRBV5-6 to TRBJ2-7, with a possible D match to TRBD2 (6 bases). Deletions cut 0 bases from V and 0 bases from J, with 13 bases between. The CDR3 loop spans 16 amino acids. Germline lookup yields CDR1 SGHDT and CDR2 YYEEEE. Here the CDR3 reads CASSLAGGPSSYEQYF. The CDR3 nucleotides read TGTGCCAGCAGCTTGGCCGGGGGACCTAGCTCCTACGAGCAGTACTTC.

A single count supports this clonotype. At one end, the junction sequence differs from germline, possibly due to a read error. This chain joins TRBV6-8 and TRBJ1-1; no firm D call. The CDR3 has 15 amino acids. Germline CDR1 and CDR2: MNHGY and SAAAGT. The CDR3 region is CTSSPGPWVDAEAFF. The CDR3 DNA sequence: TGTACCAGCAGTCCCGGGCCGTGGGTGGACGCTGAAGCTTTCTTT.

This clonotype appeared many times. V is TRBV4-2 and J is TRBJ2-7; 14 bases align to TRBD2. With 4 bases clipped from V and 2 bases from J, the junction kept 4 bases outside the gene matches. The CDR3 consists of 16 residues. Germline-derived CDR1 and CDR2 are LGHNA and YNFKEQ. CDR3 loop: CASSPTTSGRAYEQYF. As DNA, the CDR3 is TGTGCCAGCAGCCCGACGACTAGCGGGAGGGCCTACGAGCAGTACTTC.

This clonotype was seen only a few times. The chain links TRBV3-1 to TRBJ1-1; D is possibly TRBD1 (5 bases). CDR1 LGHDT and CDR2 YNNKEL come from the germline V gene (reference sequence). The CDR3 extends over 13 amino acids. V was trimmed by 4 bases and J by 7 bases, leaving 13 bases between them. In nucleotides, the CDR3 is TGTGCCAGCAGCCGGAAAGGGACGGATGAAGCTTTCTTT. This encodes CASSRKGTDEAFF.

The V and J genes are TRBV20-1 and TRBJ2-7, with 8 bases lining up with TRBD2. Trimming removed 8 bases from V and 3 bases from J; junction bases left unmatched: 12. This CDR3 region has 14 residues. Germline V gene sequence: CDR1 DFQATT, CDR2 SNEGSKA (reference sequence). The CDR3: CSSGASGPSYEQYF. CDR3 nucleotide sequence: TGCAGTTCTGGAGCTAGCGGGCCAAGCTACGAGCAGTACTTC.

The sample holds many counts of this clonotype. The chain links TRBV4-1 to TRBJ2-1; D is unresolved. Looked up from germline, CDR1 is MGHRA and CDR2 is YSYEKL. The CDR3 length is 16 residues. The V end was cut by 2 bases, the J end by 4 bases, with 15 bases between. CDR3 sequence reads: CASSQILVAPYNEQFF. CDR3 DNA sequence: TGCGCCAGCAGCCAAATCTTAGTAGCACCTTACAATGAGCAGTTCTTC.

This clonotype was counted at least ten times. This chain links TRBV5-1 with TRBJ2-3; no clear D gene. Trimming shortened V by 3 bases and J by 1 base, and 9 bases separated the two germline ends. CDR3 length: 14 residues. Per germline, CDR1 SGHRS and CDR2 YFSETQ. CDR3 sequence (DNA): TGCGCCAGCAGCTCGCTTGGAGGCACAGATACGCAGTATTTT. It encodes CASSSLGGTDTQYF.

Points on this clonotype: This could be a read error, since a much larger clone is one nucleotide away. V usage is TRBV25-1 and J usage is TRBJ2-2; 8 nucleotides align to TRBD1. The V gene's germline CDR1 is MGHDK and CDR2 SYGVNS. The CDR3 sequence is 17 residues long. The CDR3 spells CASSKGPGQENTGERFF. In nucleotides, the CDR3 is TGTGCCAGCAGTAAGGGACCGGGACAGGAAAACACCGGGGAGCGGTTTTTT.

This clonotype has a count of ten or more. The V call is TRBV7-2, the J call TRBJ2-4; 7 nucleotides align to TRBD2. Germline-derived CDR1 and CDR2 are SGHTA and FQGNSA. The CDR3 has 16 residues. The V gene end was trimmed by 1 base and the J gene end by 1 base; junction bases not matched to a gene: 4. The CDR3 nucleotides read TGTGCCAGCAGCTTAGATCCGGGAGGTGCCAAAAACATTCAGTACTTC. This codes for CASSLDPGGAKNIQYF.

This clonotype was observed at least ten times. The chain joins TRBV5-1 to TRBJ2-3, with no clear D. Trimming pared 2 bases from V and 0 bases from J, leaving 7 bases between. The germline CDR1 and CDR2 sequences are SGHRS and YFSETQ. The CDR3 consists of 14 residues. The CDR3 coding sequence is TGCGCCAGCAGCTTCATCGGCAGCACAGATACGCAGTATTTT. It translates to CASSFIGSTDTQYF.

The CDR3, as DNA: TGTGCCAGCAGCTTAAATCTAGCGGGAAACACAGATACGCAGTATTTT. Protein product: CASSLNLAGNTDTQYF. The J gene is TRBJ2-3, the V gene TRBV5-8; TRBD2 matches at 9 bases. The germline V gene has CDR1 SGHTS and CDR2 YDEGEE. The V segment lost 2 bases and the J segment 2 bases; nucleotides outside the gene matches: 6. CDR3 size: 16 residues.

The chain recombines TRBV18 with TRBJ1-1, with 8 bases identical to TRBD1. The germline CDR1 and CDR2 sequences are KGHSH and LQKENI. V was pared by 3 bases and J by 4 bases, with 7 bases of the junction left unmatched. This CDR3 is built from 15 residues. CDR3 in amino acids: CASSPQDRVGTEAFF. In nucleotides, the CDR3 is TGTGCCAGCTCACCCCAGGACAGGGTGGGCACTGAAGCTTTCTTT.

The sample holds many counts of this clonotype. The chain uses TRBV27 and TRBJ2-7; the D gene is possibly TRBD2 (5 bases). V dropped 2 bases and J dropped 5 bases, with 13 bases sitting between them. This CDR3 spans 14 amino acids. In germline, CDR1 is MNHEY, CDR2 SMNVEV (reference sequence). CDR3 coding DNA: TGTGCCAGCAGTTTAAGAGGGTCCTCAAACGAGCAGTACTTC. Encoded protein: CASSLRGSSNEQYF.

As concerns this clonotype: This may be a read error: a much more frequent sequence differs by one nucleotide. The genes are TRBV7-9 and TRBJ2-3; 12 bases fit TRBD2. From germline, CDR1 is SEHNR and CDR2 FQNEAQ (reference sequence). The CDR3 has 16 residues. The CDR3 coding sequence is TGTACCAGCAGTCCGACTAGCGGGAGCGGGGCAGATACGCAGTATTTT. Its translation is CTSSPTSGSGADTQYF.

V gene TRBV6-6 combines with J gene TRBJ2-7; 12 positions agree with TRBD2. The germline gives CDR1 MNHNY, CDR2 SVGAGI (reference sequence). The CDR3 covers 15 residues. J gave up 3 bases and V 6 bases, and 6 bases lay outside the gene matches. The chain's CDR3 is CASRKTSGSIYEQYF. CDR3 bases: TGTGCCAGCAGGAAGACTAGCGGGAGTATCTACGAGCAGTACTTC.

This clonotype was observed a handful of times. An end of the junction differs from the germline gene, which may be a read error. The chain employs TRBV28 and TRBJ1-2, with 7 nucleotides matching TRBD1. The CDR3 extends over 16 amino acids. The germline gives CDR1 MDHEN, CDR2 SYDVKM. CDR3 sequence (DNA): TGTGCCAGCAGTTCACCATCGACAGGGATTTCGGGAGGCTACGCCTTC. Its protein is CASSSPSTGISGGYAF.